One and the same sample provided the 26 T cell receptor beta chains below, sequenced in a study of high-grade serous ovarian cancer treatment subgroups. Tumor samples were obtained before definitive surgery or chemotherapy. Sequencing used immunoSEQ multiplex PCR; TCRdb keeps in-frame clones, though not all of them. The table has 9,500 to 15,000 clones, 88% seen once. The sample taken for sequencing was tumor tissue. These receptors all come from a human donor with high-grade serous ovarian cancer.

The genes are TRBV2 and TRBJ1-1, with TRBD1 as a possible D gene (6 bases). CDR1 SNHLY and CDR2 FYNNEI come from the germline V gene. The CDR3 loop spans 15 amino acids. V was trimmed by 2 bases and J by 0 bases, leaving 10 bases between them. The CDR3 bases are TGTGCCAGCAGTGAATGGGGGGGCATGAACACTGAAGCTTTCTTT. Translation: CASSEWGGMNTEAFF.

The CDR3 reads CASSVRGLAYEQYF. CDR3 DNA: TGTGCCAGCAGTGTCAGGGGACTAGCCTACGAGCAGTACTTC. The rearrangement uses TRBV6-1 and TRBJ2-7, with TRBD2 matching over 8 bases. The J segment lost 2 bases and the V segment lost 4 bases, leaving 4 bases of the junction unmatched. The CDR3 consists of 14 residues. Germline CDR1 MNHNS, CDR2 SASEGT.

This clone was seen more than once but under ten times. The rearrangement links TRBV28 to TRBJ1-5; possible D gene TRBD1, 5 bases. V lost 2 bases and J 5 bases, leaving 13 bases between the germline ends. Germline CDR1 is MDHEN and CDR2 is SYDVKM. The CDR3 length is 15 residues. CDR3 coding DNA: TGTGCCAGCAGTTTAGGGGGGGGAAGGGATCAGCCCCAGCATTTT. Its protein is CASSLGGGRDQPQHF.

This clone appeared a few times. This chain uses TRBV29-1 with TRBJ1-1; perhaps TRBD1 as D (5 bases). In germline, CDR1 is SQVTM, CDR2 ANQGSEA. V was clipped by 0 bases and J by 4 bases, with 9 bases between them. The CDR3 spans 13 residues. CDR3: CSVEDARATEAFF. The CDR3 DNA sequence: TGCAGCGTTGAAGATGCCAGGGCCACTGAAGCTTTCTTT. The entire variable domain, with the rest obtained from reference TRBV29-1 and TRBJ1-1, is as follows: SAVISQKPSRDICQRGTSLTIQCQVDSQVTMMFWYRQQPGQSLTLIATANQGSEATYESGFVIDKFPISRPNLTFSTLTVSNMSPEDSSIYLCSVEDARATEAFFGQGTRLTVV.

V gene TRBV21-1 combines with J gene TRBJ1-1. TRBV21-1 is given as a pseudogene. The CDR3 sequence is 11 residues long. The CDR3 protein is CASSVRTEAFF. CDR3 coding DNA: TGTGCCAGCAGCGTCCGCACTGAAGCTTTCTTT.

This clone was found a few times. This rearrangement joins TRBV29-1 to TRBJ2-7; D ambiguous. The germline V gene encodes CDR1 SQVTM and CDR2 ANQGSEA. With 5 bases removed from V and 0 bases from J, the gap between germline ends came to 8 bases. The CDR3 extends over 12 amino acids. The DNA for the CDR3 is TGCAGCGTTACGGCAGACTCCTACGAGCAGTACTTC. Its translation is CSVTADSYEQYF.

This sequence joins TRBV7-9 and TRBJ1-3, with D tentatively TRBD1 (6 bases). CDR1 and CDR2 from the germline V gene are SEHNR and FQNEAQ (reference sequence). The CDR3 contains 15 residues. V was clipped by 1 base and J by 0 bases, with 7 bases between them. In nucleotides, the CDR3 is TGTGCCAGCAGCTTAGACAGGGTCTCTGGAAACACCATATATTTT. Translated: CASSLDRVSGNTIYF.

This chain uses TRBV10-3 with TRBJ1-1; TRBD1 might be the D (5 bases). This CDR3 spans 14 amino acids. The ends were cut back, 1 base at V and 4 bases at J, with 10 bases in the middle. Germline CDR1 reads ENHRY; CDR2 reads SYGVKD. In DNA form, the CDR3 reads TGTGCCATCAGTGAGTTAACAGGTACCACTGAAGCTTTCTTT. Encoded protein: CAISELTGTTEAFF.

This rearrangement joins TRBV10-3 to TRBJ2-5; 8 bases match TRBD2. The junction had 2 bases not matched to a gene; V was cut back by 0 bases and J by 5 bases. Germline CDR1 and CDR2: ENHRY and SYGVKD. CDR3 length: 14 residues. The CDR3 reads CAISESSGGETQYF. As DNA, the CDR3 is TGTGCCATCAGTGAGTCGAGCGGGGGCGAGACCCAGTACTTC.

V usage is TRBV18 and J usage is TRBJ2-3; D is possibly TRBD1 (6 bases). Germline lookup yields CDR1 KGHSH and CDR2 LQKENI. Between the trimmed V and J ends, which lost 3 bases and 8 bases, there was a span of 21 bases. The CDR3 extends over 16 amino acids. The CDR3 sequence: CASSPVGQRNVGTQYF. The CDR3 DNA follows: TGTGCCAGCTCACCGGTGGGACAACGGAACGTTGGTACGCAGTATTTT. The complete variable domain, with remaining parts taken from reference TRBV18 and TRBJ2-3, reads NAGVMQNPRHLVRRRGQEARLRCSPMKGHSHVYWYRQLPEEGLKFMVYLQKENIIDESGMPKERFSAEFPKEGPSILRIQQVVRGDSAAYFCASSPVGQRNVGTQYFGPGTRLTVL.

This clone has a single count. The CDR3 nucleotides are TGTGCCAGCAGCGCGTTCGGGACAGGGGCCGATGAGCAGTTCTTC. It is translated as CASSAFGTGADEQFF. The V gene is TRBV9, the J gene TRBJ2-1; 10 bases line up with TRBD1. CDR1 is SGDLS and CDR2 is YYNGEE in the germline V gene. This CDR3 has 15 amino acids. The junction had 8 bases not matched to a gene; V was cut back by 3 bases and J by 8 bases. The entire variable domain, with the rest obtained from reference TRBV9 and TRBJ2-1, is as follows: DSGVTQTPKHLITATGQRVTLRCSPRSGDLSVYWYQQSLDQGLQFLIQYYNGEERAKGNILERFSAQQFPDLHSELNLSSLELGDSALYFCASSAFGTGADEQFFGPGTRLTVL.

The J gene is TRBJ2-7, the V gene TRBV6-5, with D possibly being TRBD1 (6 bases). The V and J ends lost 11 bases and 3 bases respectively, with 17 bases between them. This CDR3 comprises 13 residues. The V gene's germline CDR1 is MNHEY and CDR2 SVGAGI. The DNA of the CDR3 is TGTGCCCGCGAAGTGGACAGCCGCTACGAGCAGTACGTC. This translates into CAREVDSRYEQYV.

The genes are TRBV6-5 and TRBJ1-3, with D uncertain. Trimming removed 7 bases from V and 0 bases from J, with 10 bases in between. This CDR3 is 14 amino acids long. Looked up from germline, CDR1 is MNHEY and CDR2 is SVGAGI. CDR3 bases: TGTGCCAGCACCCCCTCGGGCTCTGGAAACACCATATATTTT. Translated: CASTPSGSGNTIYF.

This clone was seen only once. V usage is TRBV7-2 and J usage is TRBJ2-1, with 11 bases that match TRBD2. The CDR3 contains 17 residues. The junction had 10 bases not matched to a gene; V was cut back by 4 bases and J by 5 bases. CDR1 is SGHTA and CDR2 is FQGNSA in the germline V gene. The CDR3 nucleotides read TGTGCCAGCAGCTCCAGCGGACCGGGACTAGCGGACAATGAGCAGTTCTTC. As protein: CASSSSGPGLADNEQFF.

The rearrangement joins TRBV2 to TRBJ1-3; no firm D call. The CDR3 extends over 14 amino acids. Trimming took off 1 base at V and 0 bases at J, with 4 bases between the two ends. In germline, CDR1 is SNHLY, CDR2 FYNNEI. This CDR3 reads CASSEGVSGNTIYF. CDR3 bases: TGTGCCAGCAGTGAAGGGGTCTCTGGAAACACCATATATTTT.

This clone was seen more than once but under ten times. The genes are TRBV27 and TRBJ1-1, with D possibly being TRBD1 (6 bases). The CDR3 spans 12 residues. Germline CDR1 and CDR2: MNHEY and SMNVEV (reference sequence). V gave up 6 bases and J gave up 11 bases, with 16 bases separating them. CDR3 sequence: CASSEGGLEAFF. The CDR3 DNA follows: TGTGCCAGCAGCGAAGGGGGTCTGGAGGCTTTCTTT.

This clone has a single count. The chain joins TRBV7-2 to TRBJ1-5; D is possibly TRBD1 (5 bases). The CDR3 extends over 14 amino acids. Per the germline V gene, CDR1 is SGHTA and CDR2 is FQGNSA. V was shortened by 1 base and J by 5 bases, with 9 bases between the two germline ends. The CDR3 DNA sequence: TGTGCCAGCAGCTTAGTTCAGGGCGATCAGCCCCAGCATTTT. As protein: CASSLVQGDQPQHF. Using reference TRBV7-2 and TRBJ1-5 for the parts outside the CDR3, the full variable domain is GAGVSQSPSNKVTEKGKDVELRCDPISGHTALYWYRQSLGQGLEFLIYFQGNSAPDKSGLPSDRFSAERTGGSVSTLTIQRTQQEDSAVYLCASSLVQGDQPQHFGDGTRLSIL.

The V and J genes are TRBV4-1 and TRBJ2-1; the match to TRBD2 covers 8 bases. The germline V gene has CDR1 MGHRA and CDR2 YSYEKL. The CDR3 is 15 amino acids. The V and J ends lost 5 bases and 7 bases, in that order; junction bases with no gene match: 10. In DNA, the CDR3 is TGCGCCAGCAGCTTCCCGGGGGGGCAGAAGAATGAGCAGTTCTTC. Amino acid sequence: CASSFPGGQKNEQFF.

This chain connects TRBV5-1 to TRBJ2-2, with D unresolved. CDR1 and CDR2 (germline): SGHRS, YFSETQ. Trimming pared 0 bases from V and 5 bases from J, leaving 11 bases between. The CDR3 covers 15 residues. CDR3: CASSLVGQGTGELFF. The CDR3 DNA reads TGCGCCAGCAGCTTGGTTGGCCAAGGGACCGGGGAGCTGTTTTTT.

This clone was counted only a few times. In nucleotides, the CDR3 is TGTGCCAGTAGTATTGTAACATGGTTCGGGACTTACGAGCAGTACTTC. As protein: CASSIVTWFGTYEQYF. The chain is built from TRBV19 and TRBJ2-7; possibly TRBD2 for D (6 bases). Trimming removed 3 bases at V and 4 bases at J, with 19 bases between. The CDR3 loop spans 16 amino acids. In germline, CDR1 is LNHDA, CDR2 SQIVND (reference sequence).

The V call is TRBV29-1, the J call TRBJ2-5, with D unclear. CDR3 length: 11 amino acids. In germline, CDR1 is SQVTM, CDR2 ANQGSEA. V was shortened by 6 bases and J by 2 bases, with 7 bases between the two germline ends. CDR3 in amino acids: CSVGYQETQYF. The CDR3 DNA reads as TGCAGCGTCGGGTATCAAGAGACCCAGTACTTC.

The CDR3: CASSLETGKAFF. The CDR3 DNA reads TGCGCCAGCAGCTTGGAGACAGGGAAAGCTTTCTTT. The chain is built from TRBV5-1 and TRBJ1-1; 7 positions agree with TRBD1. Germline CDR1 SGHRS, CDR2 YFSETQ. This CDR3 is built from 12 residues. With 0 bases clipped from V and 9 bases from J, the junction kept 2 bases outside the gene matches.

V gene TRBV7-6 combines with J gene TRBJ2-7; 9 positions match TRBD2. CDR1 and CDR2 (germline): SGHVS, FNYEAQ. After removal of 5 bases from V and 2 bases from J, the junction contained 7 bases not matched to a gene. This CDR3 spans 15 amino acids. CDR3: CASSVSGGATYEQYF. CDR3 nucleotide sequence: TGTGCCAGCAGCGTTAGCGGGGGTGCTACCTACGAGCAGTACTTC.

This clone was observed once. V usage is TRBV15 and J usage is TRBJ1-2; D gene ambiguous. V gave up 3 bases and J gave up 0 bases, with 14 bases separating them. Germline assignment: CDR1 LNHNV and CDR2 YYDKDF (reference sequence). CDR3 length: 16 amino acids. Written as DNA, the CDR3 is TGTGCCACCAGCAGGGAGAGGCGGCCAGCTAACTATGGCTACACCTTC. Protein product: CATSRERRPANYGYTF.

The table lists this clone with a few counts. The chain links TRBV4-1 to TRBJ1-2, with a weak D call TRBD1 (6 bases). This CDR3 has 17 residues. The V gene lost 0 bases and the J gene lost 2 bases, with 16 bases spanning the gap. Germline values: CDR1 MGHRA, CDR2 YSYEKL. This CDR3 reads CASSQDFMGGRNYGYTF. CDR3 DNA: TGCGCCAGCAGCCAAGATTTTATGGGGGGCAGGAACTATGGCTACACCTTC.

As regards this clone: Other DNA sequences from this sample encode an identical CDR3 as well. This sequence joins TRBV5-1 and TRBJ2-1, with 10 positions matching TRBD1. The ends lost 4 bases at V and 4 bases at J; junction bases unmatched: 5. The CDR3 contains 15 residues. Germline CDR1 is SGHRS and CDR2 is YFSETQ. This CDR3 is CASSLGTGEYNEQFF. The CDR3 nucleotides are TGCGCCAGCAGCCTAGGGACAGGGGAGTACAATGAGCAGTTCTTC.